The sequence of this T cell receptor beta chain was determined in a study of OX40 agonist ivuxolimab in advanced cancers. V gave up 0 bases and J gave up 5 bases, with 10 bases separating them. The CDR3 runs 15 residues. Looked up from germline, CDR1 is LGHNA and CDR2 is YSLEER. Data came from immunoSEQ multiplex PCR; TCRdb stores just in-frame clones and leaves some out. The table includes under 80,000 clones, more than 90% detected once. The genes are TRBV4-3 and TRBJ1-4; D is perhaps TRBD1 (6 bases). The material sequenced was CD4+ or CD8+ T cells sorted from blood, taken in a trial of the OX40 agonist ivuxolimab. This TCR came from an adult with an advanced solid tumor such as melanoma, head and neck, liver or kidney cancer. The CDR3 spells CASSQDGGSNEKLFF. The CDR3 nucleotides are TGCGCCAGCAGCCAAGATGGGGGCTCCAATGAAAAACTGTTTTTT.